This T cell receptor (beta chain) stems from a study of T cells in women clearing cervical HPV infection. The assay was immunoSEQ multiplex PCR, and TCRdb's table has in-frame clones only and misses some. Its table records about 30,000 clones. Germline CDR1 SGHTA, CDR2 FQGTGA. The CDR3 is 13 residues long. To note about this clone: Antigen unknown. The read terminates 3 residues before the CDR3 end, so the remaining end is supplied by the germline J gene.

Findings and caveats of the study: Each sample's T-cell count was unknown, possibly confounding richness.

The TCR sequence derives from a woman aged 18-69 years with a cervical HPV16 infection that either progressed to CIN3+ or cleared (not recorded which). The J gene is TRBJ2-3, the V gene TRBV7-3; D is unclear. Sequenced sample: blood buffy coat. The CDR3: CASSFGFQETQYF. CDR3 DNA (partial): TGTGCCAGCAGCTTTGGCTTTCAAGAGACG.